This T cell receptor beta chain was observed in a study of blood T cell repertoires in COVID-19. Across the study: The study drew acute and convalescent COVID-19 samples from the United States, Italy and Spain. T cells, B-cell-depleted T cells, or PBMCs supplied cDNA or gDNA.

The authors' processing: Nucleated cell number was recorded as an estimate derived from reference gene primer amplification. Only in-frame clones appear in the TCRdb table, and some are missing; sequencing was by immunoSEQ multiplex PCR. That table is the source of V, J and clone size, and D and trimming were worked out from the DNA. The sample lists about 40,000 clones; roughly 84% were seen once. Germline V lookup: CDR1 MNHNS, CDR2 SASEGT. This CDR3 is built from 15 residues. Trimming cost V 2 bases and J 3 bases; bases outside gene matches: 5. Sequencing used peripheral blood. This clonotype was sampled from a human donor in a cohort sampled during active COVID-19. The genes are TRBV6-1 and TRBJ2-7; 9 bases map to TRBD2. The CDR3 DNA reads as TGTGCCAGCAGTGAAATGAGCGGGGGGTACTACGAGCAGTACTTC. Translating it yields CASSEMSGGYYEQYF.